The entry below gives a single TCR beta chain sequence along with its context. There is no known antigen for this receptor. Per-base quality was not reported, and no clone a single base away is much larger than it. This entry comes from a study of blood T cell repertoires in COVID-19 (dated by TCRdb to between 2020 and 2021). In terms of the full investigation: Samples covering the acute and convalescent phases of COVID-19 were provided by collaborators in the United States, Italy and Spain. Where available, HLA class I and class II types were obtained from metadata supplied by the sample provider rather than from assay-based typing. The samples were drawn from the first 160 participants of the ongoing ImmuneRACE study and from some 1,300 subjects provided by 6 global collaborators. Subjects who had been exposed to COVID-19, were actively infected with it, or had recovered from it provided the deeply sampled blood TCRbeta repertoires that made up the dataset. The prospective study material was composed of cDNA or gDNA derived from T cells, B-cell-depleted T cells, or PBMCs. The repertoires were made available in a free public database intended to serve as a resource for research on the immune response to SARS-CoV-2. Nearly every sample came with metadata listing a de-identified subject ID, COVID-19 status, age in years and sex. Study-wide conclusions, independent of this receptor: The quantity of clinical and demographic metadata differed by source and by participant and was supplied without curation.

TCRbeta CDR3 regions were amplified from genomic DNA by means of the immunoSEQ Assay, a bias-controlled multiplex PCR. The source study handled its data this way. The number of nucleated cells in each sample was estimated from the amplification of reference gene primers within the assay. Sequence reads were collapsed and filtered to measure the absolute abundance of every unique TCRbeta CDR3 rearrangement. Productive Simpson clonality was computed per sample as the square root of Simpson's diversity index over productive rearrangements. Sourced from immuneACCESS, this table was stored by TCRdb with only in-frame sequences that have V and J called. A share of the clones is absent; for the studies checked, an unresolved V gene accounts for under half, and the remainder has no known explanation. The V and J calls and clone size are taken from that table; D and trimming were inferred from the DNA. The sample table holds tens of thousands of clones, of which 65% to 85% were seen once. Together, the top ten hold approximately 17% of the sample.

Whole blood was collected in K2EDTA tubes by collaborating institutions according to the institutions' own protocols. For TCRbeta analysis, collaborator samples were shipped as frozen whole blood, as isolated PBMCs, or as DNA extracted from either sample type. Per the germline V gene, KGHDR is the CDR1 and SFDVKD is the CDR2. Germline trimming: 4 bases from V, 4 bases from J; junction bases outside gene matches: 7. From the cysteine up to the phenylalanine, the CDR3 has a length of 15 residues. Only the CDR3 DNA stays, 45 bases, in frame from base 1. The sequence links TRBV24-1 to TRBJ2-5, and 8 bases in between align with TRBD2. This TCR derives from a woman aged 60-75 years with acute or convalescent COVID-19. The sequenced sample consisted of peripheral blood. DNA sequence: TGTGCCACCAGTGACTCAGCGGGGGCAGGAGAGACCCAGTACTTC. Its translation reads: CATSDSAGAGETQYF.